The sequence of this TCR beta chain was determined in a study of blood T cell repertoires in COVID-19. In the study overall: Sample material is recorded as cDNA or gDNA derived from T cells, B-cell-depleted T cells, or PBMCs.

V was clipped by 0 bases and J by 2 bases; unmatched bases: 7. Germline V gene sequence: CDR1 SGHKS, CDR2 YYEKEE (reference sequence). CDR3 length equals 16 residues. Authors' analysis steps: Amplification of reference gene primers was used by the study to estimate nucleated cell counts. Some clones are missing from TCRdb's copy, which holds only in-frame ones; the method was immunoSEQ multiplex PCR. V and J calls and clone size come straight from that table; D and trimming were deduced from the DNA. The sample holds around 150,000 clones; about nine tenths are singletons and the top ten take roughly a tenth. This clone was counted a few times.

This receptor was identified in a man aged 45 to 65 with active or convalescent COVID-19. The chain employs TRBV5-5 and TRBJ1-2; 7 bases are shared with TRBD1. Sample: peripheral blood. The CDR3 DNA is TGTGCCAGCAGCTTGGCCGGAGACAGGGTCAACTATGGCTACACCTTC. The encoded protein is CASSLAGDRVNYGYTF. Full variable domain (outside the CDR3, taken from reference TRBV5-5 and TRBJ1-2): DAGVTQSPTHLIKTRGQQVTLRCSPISGHKSVSWYQQVLGQGPQFIFQYYEKEERGRGNFPDRFSARQFPNYSSELNVNALLLGDSALYLCASSLAGDRVNYGYTFGSGTRLTVV.